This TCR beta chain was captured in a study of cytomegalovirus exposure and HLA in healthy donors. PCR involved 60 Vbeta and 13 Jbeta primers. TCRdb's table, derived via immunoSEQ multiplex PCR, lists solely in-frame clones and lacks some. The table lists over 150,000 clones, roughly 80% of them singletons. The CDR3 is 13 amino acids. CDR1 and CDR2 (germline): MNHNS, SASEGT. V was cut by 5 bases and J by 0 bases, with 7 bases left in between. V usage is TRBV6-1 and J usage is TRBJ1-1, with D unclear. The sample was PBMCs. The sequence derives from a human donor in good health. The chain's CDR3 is CASSRLMNTEAFF. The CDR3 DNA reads TGTGCCAGCAGTCGACTCATGAACACTGAAGCTTTCTTT.